This T cell receptor (beta chain) was sequenced during a study of T cells in narcolepsy. Clones were read by immunoSEQ multiplex PCR, and TCRdb kept only the in-frame ones, dropping some. Here the sample spans about 18,000 clones, under 90% being singletons. This CDR3 is 16 amino acids long. CDR1 and CDR2 from the germline V gene are MNHNS and SASEGT. Trimming removed 4 bases from V and 6 bases from J, with 19 bases in between. The material sequenced was memory (CD45RA-) CD4+ T cells from blood. The V and J genes are TRBV6-1 and TRBJ2-1; D possibly uses TRBD1 or TRBD2 (5 bases each). This receptor was obtained from a human donor in good health. The CDR3 DNA follows: TGTGCCAGCAGTGCATGGGGACGGACGATACCCAATGAGCAGTTCTTC. Translated, it gives CASSAWGRTIPNEQFF.